Presented here are 6 T cell receptor beta chains from one specimen sequenced in a study of blood T cell repertoires in COVID-19. Measured with immunoSEQ multiplex PCR; TCRdb has only the in-frame clones, and not every one. The top ten hold approximately 2% of the sample, which has around 160,000 clones, approximately 93% seen once. Sequencing was performed on peripheral blood. These receptors were taken from an older woman with COVID-19, enrolled during active disease.

This chain connects TRBV2 to TRBJ2-1, with TRBD2 matching 8 bases. CDR1 is SNHLY, CDR2 FYNNEI, per germline. V dropped 6 bases and J dropped 3; count of bases not matched to a gene: 7. CDR3 length: 15 residues. The CDR3 reads CASRSGGGYYNEQFF. In DNA, the CDR3 is TGTGCCAGCAGATCTGGCGGGGGGTACTACAATGAGCAGTTCTTC.

The chain joins TRBV4-1 to TRBJ2-1; no clear D gene. CDR1 MGHRA and CDR2 YSYEKL come from the germline V gene. CDR3 length: 13 residues. Trimming left V 3 bases short and J 3 bases short, with 6 bases between. This CDR3 is CASSQGSYNEQFF. CDR3 DNA: TGCGCCAGCAGCCAGGGCAGCTACAATGAGCAGTTCTTC.

The CDR3 DNA reads TGCAGCGGCGGAACAGGGGACACTGAAGCTTTCTTT. Translation gives CSGGTGDTEAFF. The J gene is TRBJ1-1, the V gene TRBV29-1, with 7 bases that match TRBD1. The CDR3 extends over 12 amino acids. Per the germline V gene, CDR1 is SQVTM and CDR2 is ANQGSEA. J lost 3 bases, V lost 7 bases, and 5 bases had no gene match.

The genes are TRBV7-2 and TRBJ1-1, with D unclear. The CDR3 runs 13 residues. The germline V gene has CDR1 SGHTA and CDR2 FQGNSA. Trimming removed 5 bases at V and 8 bases at J, with 15 bases between. CDR3 amino acids: CASSPLTTGEAFF. CDR3 bases: TGTGCCAGCAGCCCGTTAACGACTGGGGAAGCTTTCTTT. Full variable domain (outside the CDR3, taken from reference TRBV7-2 and TRBJ1-1): GAGVSQSPSNKVTEKGKDVELRCDPISGHTALYWYRQSLGQGLEFLIYFQGNSAPDKSGLPSDRFSAERTGGSVSTLTIQRTQQEDSAVYLCASSPLTTGEAFFGQGTRLTVV.

The chain couples TRBV18 to TRBJ1-5; 8 nucleotides line up with TRBD1. Germline loops: CDR1 KGHSH, CDR2 LQKENI. The CDR3 length is 17 residues. The junction had 13 bases not matched to a gene; V was cut back by 3 bases and J by 6 bases. DNA of the CDR3: TGTGCCAGCTCACCCATTCGAGGCAGGGGGCGAAGTCAGCCCCAGCATTTT. Translation gives CASSPIRGRGRSQPQHF.

The chain uses TRBV6-5 and TRBJ1-2; maybe TRBD1 (6 bases). The length of the CDR3 is 14 residues. The V and J ends lost 0 bases and 9 bases respectively, with 14 bases between them. Germline loops: CDR1 MNHEY, CDR2 SVGAGI. The CDR3, as DNA: TGTGCCAGCAGTTACTCATACAGGGATGGGCGCTACACCTTC. As protein: CASSYSYRDGRYTF.